This T cell receptor (beta chain) was profiled in a study of cytomegalovirus exposure and HLA in healthy donors. PCR primers comprised 60 Vbeta and 13 Jbeta primers. Profiling relied on immunoSEQ multiplex PCR, and the TCRdb table lists in-frame clones only, not all of them. The repertoire includes over 150,000 clones, approximately 72% of them detected once, and approximately 1.5% sits in the top ten. Germline V gene sequence: CDR1 MNHEY, CDR2 SVGAGI. There are 14 residues in the CDR3. The ends were cut back, 5 bases at V and 3 bases at J, with 13 bases in the middle. The TCR originated in a man in his fifties or sixties in good health and CMV-seronegative. Input material: PBMCs. The chain recombines TRBV6-5 with TRBJ2-5, with D perhaps matching TRBD1 (5 bases). CDR3 region: CASSPSRVEETQYF. The CDR3 nucleotides are TGTGCCAGCAGTCCCTCCAGGGTGGAAGAGACCCAGTACTTC.